The clone carrying this T cell receptor beta chain was observed at least ten times. Its target is unknown. The sample comes from a study of T cells after yellow fever vaccination. Study-wide points: FACS-sorted repertoires could contain abundant clonotypes contaminating from the bulk population. Most clones from primary vaccination resurfaced after the booster (approximately 95% CD4, 88% CD8).

V shed 1 base, J shed 2 bases, and the junction held 7 bases outside the gene matches. Germline CDR1 reads LGHNA; CDR2 reads YNFKEQ. The CDR3 is 16 amino acids. They built TCR cDNA with 5'RACE template switching, a step that put in a universal primer site and UMIs. TCRdb independently ran MiXCR on the 5' RACE reads; one entry per CDR3 protein. Here the sample spans about 63,000 distinct CDR3 sequences, 6.5% to 9% being singletons. The chain links TRBV4-2 to TRBJ2-7; 8 bases agree with TRBD1. This sequence was found in a man aged 25-45 years who received the YFV17D yellow fever vaccine. The sample in question was CD8+ T cells sorted from PBMCs, obtained 15 days after the yellow fever booster vaccination. The DNA for the CDR3 is TGTGCCAGCAGCCAAGCCCCCGGGACAGGACCCTACGAGCAGTACTTC. Protein: CASSQAPGTGPYEQYF.